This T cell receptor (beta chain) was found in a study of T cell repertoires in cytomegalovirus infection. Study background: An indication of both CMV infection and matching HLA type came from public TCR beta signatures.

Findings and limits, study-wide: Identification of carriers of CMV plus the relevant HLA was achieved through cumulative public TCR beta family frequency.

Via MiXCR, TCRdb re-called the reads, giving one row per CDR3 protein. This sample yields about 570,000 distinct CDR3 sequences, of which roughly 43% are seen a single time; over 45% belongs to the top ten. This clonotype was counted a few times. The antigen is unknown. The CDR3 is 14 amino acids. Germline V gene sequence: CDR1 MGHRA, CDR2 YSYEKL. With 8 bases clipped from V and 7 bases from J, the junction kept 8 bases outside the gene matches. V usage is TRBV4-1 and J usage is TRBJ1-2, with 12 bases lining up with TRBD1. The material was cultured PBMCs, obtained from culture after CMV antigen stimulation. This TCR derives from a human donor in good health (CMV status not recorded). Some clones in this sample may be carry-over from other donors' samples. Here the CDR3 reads CASRGTGGLGGYTF. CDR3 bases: TGCGCCAGCCGCGGGACAGGGGGCCTCGGTGGCTACACCTTC.